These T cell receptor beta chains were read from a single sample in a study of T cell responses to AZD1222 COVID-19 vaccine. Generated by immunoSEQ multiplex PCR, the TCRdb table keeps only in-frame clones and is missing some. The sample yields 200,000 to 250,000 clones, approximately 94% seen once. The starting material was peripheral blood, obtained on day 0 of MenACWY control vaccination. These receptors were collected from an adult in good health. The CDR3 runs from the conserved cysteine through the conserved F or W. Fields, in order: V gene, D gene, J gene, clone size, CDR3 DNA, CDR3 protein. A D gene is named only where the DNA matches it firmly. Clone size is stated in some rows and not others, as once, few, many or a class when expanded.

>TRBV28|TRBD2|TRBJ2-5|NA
TGTGCCAGCAGTGGGGGACTAGCGGAGGACAACCAAGAGACCCAGTACTTC
CASSGGLAEDNQETQYF
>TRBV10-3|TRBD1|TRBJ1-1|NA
TGTGCCATCAGTGAGTCCTTGGGGACAGGGACCACTGAAGCTTTCTTT
CAISESLGTGTTEAFF
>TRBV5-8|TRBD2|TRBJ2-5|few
TGTGCCAGCAGCTTGGGACTAGCGGGAGCACAAGAGACCCAGTACTTC
CASSLGLAGAQETQYF
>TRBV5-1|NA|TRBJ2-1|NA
TGCGCCAGCTACAGGAGCTCCTACAATGAGCAGTTCTTC
CASYRSSYNEQFF
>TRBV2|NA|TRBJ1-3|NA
TGTGCCAGCAGATCACTCGGGACGGAGGCGGGAAACACCATATATTTT
CASRSLGTEAGNTIYF
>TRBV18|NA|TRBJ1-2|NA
TGTGCCAGCTCACGGATTGGGGGGATGAACTATGGCTACACCTTC
CASSRIGGMNYGYTF
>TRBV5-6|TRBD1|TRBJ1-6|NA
TGTGCCAGCACCAAAGTTGACAGGGGGAATTCACCCCTCCACTTT
CASTKVDRGNSPLHF
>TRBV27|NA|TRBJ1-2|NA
TGTGCCAGCAGTAAGACATCTAACTATGGCTACACCTTC
CASSKTSNYGYTF
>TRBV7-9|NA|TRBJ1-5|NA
TGTGCCAGCAGCTTATCATCTGATCAGCCCCAGCATTTT
CASSLSSDQPQHF
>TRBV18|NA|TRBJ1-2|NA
TGTGCCAGCTCACCGCGGGGTCCGGTAGGCCATGGCTACACCTTC
CASSPRGPVGHGYTF
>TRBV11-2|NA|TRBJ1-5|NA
TGTGCCAGCAGCTTAGGGGGGAGGCAGCCCCAGCATTTT
CASSLGGRQPQHF
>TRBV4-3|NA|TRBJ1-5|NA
TGCGCCAGCAGCCAAGATCTGACCAGTTATAGCAATCAGCCCCAGCATTTT
CASSQDLTSYSNQPQHF
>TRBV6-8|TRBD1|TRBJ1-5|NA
TGTGCCAGCGTTAGGGACAGGGGGCCGTATAGCAATCAGCCCCAGCATTTT
CASVRDRGPYSNQPQHF
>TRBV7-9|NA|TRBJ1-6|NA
TGTGCCAGCAGCTCTACAGGGTTTAGTAATTCACCCCTCCACTTT
CASSSTGFSNSPLHF
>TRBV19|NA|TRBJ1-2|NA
TGTGCCAGTAGTACCCCCGGGGATGCTAACTATGGCTACACCTTC
CASSTPGDANYGYTF
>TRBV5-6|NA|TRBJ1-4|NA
TGTGCCAGCAGCCTTCTATTGGCAGCTGAAAAACTGTTTTTT
CASSLLLAAEKLFF
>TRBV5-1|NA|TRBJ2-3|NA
TGCGCCAGCAGCCCCGGAGGGTTCGGCACAGATACGCAGTATTTT
CASSPGGFGTDTQYF
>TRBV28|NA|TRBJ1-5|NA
TGTGCCAGCAGTTTTTTCAGTCGAAGCAATCAGCCCCAGCATTTT
CASSFFSRSNQPQHF
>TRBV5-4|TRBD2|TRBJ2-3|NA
TGTGCCAGCAGCTTGAGGCTAGCGGGGAACACAGATACGCAGTATTTT
CASSLRLAGNTDTQYF
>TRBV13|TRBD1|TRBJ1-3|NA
TGTGCCAGCAGCATCCGGACAGGGCCAGGAAACACCATATATTTT
CASSIRTGPGNTIYF
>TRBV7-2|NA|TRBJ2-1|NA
TGTGCCAGCAGCTTTCGGGGTTCCTACAATGAGCAGTTCTTC
CASSFRGSYNEQFF
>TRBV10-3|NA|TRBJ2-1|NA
TGTGCCATCAGTGGGCGGGGCCTCTCCTACAATGAGCAGTTCTTC
CAISGRGLSYNEQFF
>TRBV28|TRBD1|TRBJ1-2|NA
TGTGCCAGCAGTCCCGGACAGGGAATGAGTGGCTACACCTTC
CASSPGQGMSGYTF
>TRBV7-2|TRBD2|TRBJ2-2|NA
TGTGCCAGCAGCAATAGCGGGGGGGCGGTTGGCACCGGGGAGCTGTTTTTT
CASSNSGGAVGTGELFF
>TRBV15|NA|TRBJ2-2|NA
TGTGCCACCAGCAGAGTGGGGGCAGGGGAGCTGTTTTTT
CATSRVGAGELFF
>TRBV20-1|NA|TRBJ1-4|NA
TGCAGTGCTAGTGACAGGTTGGAAAAACTGTTTTTT
CSASDRLEKLFF
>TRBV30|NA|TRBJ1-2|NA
TGTGCCTGGAGTTCACCGATTCTAGGATCCCCCGGACTGTTCTATGGCTACACCTTC
CAWSSPILGSPGLFYGYTF
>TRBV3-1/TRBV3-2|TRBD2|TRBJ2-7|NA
TGTGCCAGCAGCCGCCCCGGGACTAGGGGCTCCTACGAGCAGTACTTC
CASSRPGTRGSYEQYF
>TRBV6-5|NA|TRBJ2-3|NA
TGTGCCAGCAGTTACGGCGGGGACACAGATACGCAGTATTTT
CASSYGGDTDTQYF
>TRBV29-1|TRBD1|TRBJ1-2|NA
TGCAGCGTTGGATCTGGTCAGGGGGCGAGGGGCTACACCTTC
CSVGSGQGARGYTF
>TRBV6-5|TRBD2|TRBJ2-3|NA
TGTGCCAGCAGTCGTAGCGGGGACAGCACAGATACGCAGTATTTT
CASSRSGDSTDTQYF
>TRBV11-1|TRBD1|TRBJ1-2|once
TGTGCCAGCAGCGTTTCCCGGGACAGGGGGAACTATGGCTACACCTTC
CASSVSRDRGNYGYTF
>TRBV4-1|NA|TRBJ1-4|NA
TGCGCCAGCAGCCAAGAAAGGCGGGGGGCCGGTAATGAAAAACTGTTTTTT
CASSQERRGAGNEKLFF
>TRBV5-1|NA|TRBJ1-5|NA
TGCGCCAGCAGCTTGGGAGGAGCAGGTCAGCCCCAGCATTTT
CASSLGGAGQPQHF
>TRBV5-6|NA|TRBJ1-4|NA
TGTGCCAGCAGCTTTACCCTCCTTGCGGCTAATGAAAAACTGTTTTTT
CASSFTLLAANEKLFF
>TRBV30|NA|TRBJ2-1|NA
TGTGCCACAAGCTCCTACAATGAGCAGTTCTTC
CATSSYNEQFF
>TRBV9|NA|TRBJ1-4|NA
TGTGCCAGCAGCTACGGCAGGGGTGCAACTAATGAAAAACTGTTTTTT
CASSYGRGATNEKLFF
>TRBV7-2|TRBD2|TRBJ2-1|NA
TGTGCCAGCAGCTTAGTGACTAGCGGGGGCCCGGGTCCCTACAATGAGCAGTTCTTC
CASSLVTSGGPGPYNEQFF
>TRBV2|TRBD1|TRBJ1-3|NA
TGTGCCAGCAGCGGACAGGGGTTTGCTGGAAACACCATATATTTT
CASSGQGFAGNTIYF
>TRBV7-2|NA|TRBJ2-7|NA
TGTGCCAGCAGAGACCGACAGGCCGACTCCTACGAGCAGTACTTC
CASRDRQADSYEQYF
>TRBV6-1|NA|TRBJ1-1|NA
TGTGCCAGCAGTGAAGGGAGACATTCAGGGGCTTTCTTT
CASSEGRHSGAFF
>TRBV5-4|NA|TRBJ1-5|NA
TGTGCCAGCAGTTACCCCGGTCAGCCCCAGCATTTT
CASSYPGQPQHF
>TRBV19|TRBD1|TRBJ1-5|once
TGTGCCAGTAGTACGACAGGGGGCAATCAGCCCCAGCATTTT
CASSTTGGNQPQHF
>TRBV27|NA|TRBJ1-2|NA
TGTGCCAGCAGTTTAAATGGGGCAGGGGTCGGTGGCTACACCTTC
CASSLNGAGVGGYTF
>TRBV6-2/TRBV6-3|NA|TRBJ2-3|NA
TGTGCCAGCAGTAGATCCCGGGGGGATACGCAGTATTTT
CASSRSRGDTQYF
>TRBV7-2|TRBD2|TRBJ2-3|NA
TGTGCCAGCAGCTTCGCTAGCGGGGGGGGCCCTGATACGCAGTATTTT
CASSFASGGGPDTQYF
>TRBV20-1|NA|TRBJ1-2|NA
TGCAGTGCCCTGTGGAACTATGGCTACACCTTC
CSALWNYGYTF
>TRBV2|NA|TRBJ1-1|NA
TGTGCCAGCAGGGAGGGTTCCCGGGGAGGATCCACTAGGAACACTGAAGCTTTCTTT
CASREGSRGGSTRNTEAFF
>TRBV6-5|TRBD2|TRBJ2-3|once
TGTGCCAGCAGTTACTTGACTAGCGGGTGGGATACGCAGTATTTT
CASSYLTSGWDTQYF
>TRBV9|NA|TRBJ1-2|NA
TGTGCCAGCAGCGGAGATTATCCCGGGCCGGACGACTATGGCTACACCTTC
CASSGDYPGPDDYGYTF
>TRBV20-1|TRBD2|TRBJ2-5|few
TGCAGTGCTAGTAGGGGGACTAGCTACGGAGAGACCCAGTACTTC
CSASRGTSYGETQYF
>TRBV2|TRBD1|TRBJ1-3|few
TGTGCCAGCAGGGAAACAGGGGGCTCAATCGGAAACACCATATATTTT
CASRETGGSIGNTIYF
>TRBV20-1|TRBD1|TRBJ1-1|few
TGCAGTGCTAGTAAGTTGTACGGGACAGGGGGGAGTCGGAACACTGAAGCTTTCTTT
CSASKLYGTGGSRNTEAFF